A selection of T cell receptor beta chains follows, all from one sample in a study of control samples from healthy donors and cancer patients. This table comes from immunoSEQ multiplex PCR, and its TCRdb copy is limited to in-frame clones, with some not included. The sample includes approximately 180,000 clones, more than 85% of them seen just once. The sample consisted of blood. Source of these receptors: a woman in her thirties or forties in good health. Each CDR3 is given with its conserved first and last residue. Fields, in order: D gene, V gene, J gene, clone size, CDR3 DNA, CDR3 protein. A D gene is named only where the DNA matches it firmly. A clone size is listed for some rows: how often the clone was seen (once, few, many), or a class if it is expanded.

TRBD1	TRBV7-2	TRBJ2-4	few	TGTGCCAGCAGCTTGAATCCCGGGACAGGCTCCATTCAGTACTTC	CASSLNPGTGSIQYF
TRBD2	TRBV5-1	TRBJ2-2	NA	TGCGCCAGCAGCCGCCCCCGGATAGCGGGGGGGAACACCGGGGAGCTGTTTTTT	CASSRPRIAGGNTGELFF
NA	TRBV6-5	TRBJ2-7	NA	TGTGCCAGCTCTCAGGGAGAATCCTACGAGCAGTACTTC	CASSQGESYEQYF
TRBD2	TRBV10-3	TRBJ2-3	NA	TGTGCCATCAGTGAGTCTGGGGCTAGCGGGTTCACAGATACGCAGTATTTT	CAISESGASGFTDTQYF
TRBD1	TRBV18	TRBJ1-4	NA	TGTGCCAGCTCACCACCGGGACAGGGTATAATGAGCGAAAAACTGTTTTTT	CASSPPGQGIMSEKLFF
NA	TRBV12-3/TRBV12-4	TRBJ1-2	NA	TGTGCCAGCAGCATGGACAGAACTGGCTACACCTTC	CASSMDRTGYTF
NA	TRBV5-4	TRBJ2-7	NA	TGTGCCAGCAGCTCGTCCGGTCACTCCTACGAGCAGTACTTC	CASSSSGHSYEQYF
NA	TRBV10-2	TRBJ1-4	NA	TGCGCCAGCAGTGTTTCCTCAGGGCCAGAAAAACTGTTTTTT	CASSVSSGPEKLFF
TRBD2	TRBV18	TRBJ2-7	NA	TGTGCCAGCTCACCGGCCCGTTCCAGCGGGGAAGACGAGCAGTACTTC	CASSPARSSGEDEQYF
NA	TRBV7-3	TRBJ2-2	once	TGTGCCAGCAGCTTAGCAGGGGGGGCCGGGGAGCTGTTTTTT	CASSLAGGAGELFF
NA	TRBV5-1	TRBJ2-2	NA	TGCGCCAGCGGTACAGGGATGTGGAGCTCGGACACCGGGGAGCTGTTTTTT	CASGTGMWSSDTGELFF
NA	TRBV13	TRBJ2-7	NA	TGTGCCAGCAGCTCGGGGGGCAGGGGGCTTTACGAGCAGTACTTC	CASSSGGRGLYEQYF
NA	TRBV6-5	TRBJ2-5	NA	TGTGCCAGCAGTCCGTCCCCGGGGTCCAGGGAGACCCAGTACTTC	CASSPSPGSRETQYF
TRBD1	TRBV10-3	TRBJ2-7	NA	TGTGCCATCAGTGAGTCTGGTGACAGGGGCCGTGGCTCCTACGAGCAGTACTTC	CAISESGDRGRGSYEQYF
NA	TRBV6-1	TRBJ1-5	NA	TGTGCCAGCAGTGAAGGGGCTGGCAATCAGCCCCAGCATTTT	CASSEGAGNQPQHF
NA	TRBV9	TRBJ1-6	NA	TGTGCCAGCAGCGTAGGGCAGAATAATTCACCCCTCCACTTT	CASSVGQNNSPLHF
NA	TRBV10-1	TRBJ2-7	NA	TGCGCCAGCGGCAATCAGGGTGTCAACGAGCAGTACTTC	CASGNQGVNEQYF
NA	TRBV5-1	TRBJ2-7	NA	TGCGCCAGCAGTCCGGGACACACCTACGGGTTGGGGTCTCTATACGAGCAGTACTTC	CASSPGHTYGLGSLYEQYF
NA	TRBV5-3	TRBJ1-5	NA	TGTGCCAGAAGCTCCGTTCAGGGGCGCAATCAGCCCCAGCATTTT	CARSSVQGRNQPQHF
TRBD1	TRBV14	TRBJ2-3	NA	TGTGCCAGCAGCCAAGTTCGGACAGGCGGCACAGATACGCAGTATTTT	CASSQVRTGGTDTQYF
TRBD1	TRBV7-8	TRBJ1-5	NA	TGTGCCAGCAGCTTAGAGTTTATTGGGACAGGGGGTAATCAGCCCCAGCATTTT	CASSLEFIGTGGNQPQHF
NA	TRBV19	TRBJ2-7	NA	TGTGCCAGTAGTATCGCCAGGGGGGCTGCCTACGAGCAGTACTTC	CASSIARGAAYEQYF
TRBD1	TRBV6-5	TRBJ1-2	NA	TGTGCCAGCAGTTACGACAGGGACTATGGCTACACCTTC	CASSYDRDYGYTF
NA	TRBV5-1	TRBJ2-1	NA	TGCGCCAGCAGCCCGGCCCTGGGGTACAATGAGCAGTTCTTC	CASSPALGYNEQFF
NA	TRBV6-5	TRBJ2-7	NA	TGTGCCAGCAGGTCTGGGGAGCGGAACTACGAGCAGTACTTC	CASRSGERNYEQYF
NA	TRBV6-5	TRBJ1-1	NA	TGTGCCAGCAGTTACTCGGGACGTATGAACACTGAAGCTTTCTTT	CASSYSGRMNTEAFF
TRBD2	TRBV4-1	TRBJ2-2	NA	TGCGCCAGCAGCCAAGCCCCGGTTAGCGGGGGGTGGACCGGGGAGCTGTTTTTT	CASSQAPVSGGWTGELFF
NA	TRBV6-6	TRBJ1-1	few	TGTGCCAGCACCGGGGAACGGAAGGCTTTCTTT	CASTGERKAFF
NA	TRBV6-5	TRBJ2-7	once	TGTGCCAGCAGTTTCAGCCTCTCCTACGAGCAGTACTTC	CASSFSLSYEQYF
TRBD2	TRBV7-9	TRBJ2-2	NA	TGTGCCAGCAGCAAGCGGGGGCCTTTGGCCGGGGAGCTGTTTTTT	CASSKRGPLAGELFF
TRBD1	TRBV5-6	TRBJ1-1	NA	TGTGCCAGCAGCTGGGGACAGGCCCAGGAAGCTTTCTTT	CASSWGQAQEAFF
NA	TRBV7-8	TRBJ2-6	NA	TGTGCCAGCAGCCCAGTCCCGGGACTGGGATCTGGGGCCAACGTCCTGACTTTC	CASSPVPGLGSGANVLTF
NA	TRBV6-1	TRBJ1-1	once	TGTGCCAGCAGTGAGACGGTGAACACTGAAGCTTTCTTT	CASSETVNTEAFF
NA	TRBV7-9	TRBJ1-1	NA	TGTGCCAGCAGCTTAGCGGAGTCAACAGGAAGAGCTTTCTTT	CASSLAESTGRAFF
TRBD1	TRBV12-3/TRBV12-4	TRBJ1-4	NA	TGTGCCAGCAGTCTGACAGGGATGGGTCTGTTTTTT	CASSLTGMGLFF
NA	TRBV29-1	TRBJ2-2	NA	TGCAGCGTTGAGGGGGTGGCCGGGGAGCTGTTTTTT	CSVEGVAGELFF
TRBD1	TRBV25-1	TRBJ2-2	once	TGTGCCAGCAGTGACCGGGACAGGTGGAACACCGGGGAGCTGTTTTTT	CASSDRDRWNTGELFF
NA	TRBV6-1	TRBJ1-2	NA	TGTGCCAGCAGTGAATCTGCAGGGCGGAGCTATGGCTACACCTTC	CASSESAGRSYGYTF
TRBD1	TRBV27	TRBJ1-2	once	TGTGCCAGCAGTTTAAACGGACAGGGCTATGGCTACACCTTC	CASSLNGQGYGYTF
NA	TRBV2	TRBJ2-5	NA	TGTGCCAGCACCGAGGGACTCATCCAAGAGACCCAGTACTTC	CASTEGLIQETQYF
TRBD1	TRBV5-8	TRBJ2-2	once	TGTGCCAGCAGCGCGAGGGGGCGGAGGAACACCGGGGAGCTGTTTTTT	CASSARGRRNTGELFF
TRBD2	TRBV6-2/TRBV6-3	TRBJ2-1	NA	TGTGCCAGCAGCCGACTAGCGGGGGGCTACAATGAGCAGTTCTTC	CASSRLAGGYNEQFF